The rows below give T cell receptor beta chains drawn from one sample of a study of blood T cell repertoires in COVID-19. The repertoire was sequenced with immunoSEQ multiplex PCR; TCRdb's copy has only in-frame clones and lacks some. The table shows about 470,000 clones, with approximately 90% occurring only once. The sample consisted of PBMCs or T cells enriched from blood (not recorded which). The receptors were sampled from a young woman who had recovered from COVID-19. Each CDR3 is given with its conserved first and last residue. The order of the fields is V gene, J gene, D gene, clone size, CDR3 DNA, CDR3 protein. D genes are given only for firm matches. Not all rows give a size; the values are once, few, many and, for expanded clones, a class.

>TRBV5-1|TRBJ2-2|-|-
TGCGCCAGCAGCTTTGAAGCGCAGATTCTAAACACCGGGGAGCTGTTTTTT
CASSFEAQILNTGELFF
>TRBV30|TRBJ1-1|TRBD1|-
TGTGCCTGGGGGGGGGACAGGGACATGAACACTGAAGCTTTCTTT
CAWGGDRDMNTEAFF
>TRBV4-1|TRBJ1-6|-|-
TGCGCCAGCAGTCCCGGGACTGAAAATTCACCCCTCCACTTT
CASSPGTENSPLHF
>TRBV4-1|TRBJ2-7|-|-
TGCGCCAGCAGCCGTTACGGGGGGCCAGGCGACGAGCAGTACTTC
CASSRYGGPGDEQYF
>TRBV7-3|TRBJ1-2|TRBD1|-
TGTGCCAGCAGCTATTGGGATTCGACAGGGTATGGCTACACCTTC
CASSYWDSTGYGYTF
>TRBV4-1|TRBJ1-2|-|-
TGCGCCAGCAGCCAACTCCCGGGGACAACGAACTATGGCTACACCTTC
CASSQLPGTTNYGYTF
>TRBV9|TRBJ2-7|TRBD1|-
TGTGCCAGCAGCGTAGGAGGGCAGGGGGCCTCCGAGCAGTACTTC
CASSVGGQGASEQYF
>TRBV7-2|TRBJ2-5|TRBD2|once
TGTGCCAGCAGCTTATGGACTAGTGGGGAGACCCAGTACTTC
CASSLWTSGETQYF
>TRBV10-3|TRBJ2-1|-|-
TGTGCCATCAGACCGGCGGCAGGGTACAATGAGCAGTTCTTC
CAIRPAAGYNEQFF
>TRBV7-4|TRBJ1-2|-|few
TGTGCCAGCCTCTTTAGAGGAGGGTTGAATGGCTACACCTTC
CASLFRGGLNGYTF
>TRBV4-1|TRBJ1-2|TRBD1|-
TGCGCCAGCAGCCAGGCCAATACAGGGGACTATGGCTACACCTTC
CASSQANTGDYGYTF
>TRBV24-1|TRBJ1-5|-|-
TGTGCCACCAGTCGCGGGGGGGAGGGTCAGCCCCAGCATTTT
CATSRGGEGQPQHF
>TRBV19|TRBJ1-3|-|-
TGTGCCAGTAGTATAGAGAGGAATGTGCCGACTACGATTTCTGGAAACACCATATATTTT
CASSIERNVPTTISGNTIYF
>TRBV4-1|TRBJ1-2|TRBD1|-
TGCGCCAGCAGCCTCGACAGGGTAGACTATGGCTACACCTTC
CASSLDRVDYGYTF
>TRBV7-2|TRBJ1-5|-|-
TGTGCCAGCAGCTCCACCTGGGGGGGCAATCAGCCCCAGCATTTT
CASSSTWGGNQPQHF
>TRBV4-1|TRBJ1-5|TRBD1|-
TGCGCCAGCAGCCAAGTCCACAGGGGAGGAAATCAGCCCCAGCATTTT
CASSQVHRGGNQPQHF
>TRBV7-8|TRBJ2-1|TRBD1|once
TGTGCCAGCAGCTCCGGTACAGGGGCATACAATGAGCAGTTCTTC
CASSSGTGAYNEQFF
>TRBV7-4|TRBJ1-4|TRBD1|-
TGTGCCAGCAGCCCGCCCCGACAGGGGGCAAAGGAGCTTAATGAAAAACTGTTTTTT
CASSPPRQGAKELNEKLFF
>TRBV28|TRBJ1-2|-|-
TGTGCCAGCGCAGGGGACCATGGCTACACCTTC
CASAGDHGYTF
>TRBV5-6|TRBJ2-1|TRBD2|-
TGTGCCAGCAGCTTAGGGACTAGCGGTTACAATGAGCAGTTCTTC
CASSLGTSGYNEQFF
>TRBV5-1|TRBJ2-5|TRBD1|-
TGCGCCAGCAGCGCCGGACAGGGTTTGCCCCAGTACTTC
CASSAGQGLPQYF
>TRBV9|TRBJ1-1|-|-
TGTGCCAGCAGCGCCAATGAAGGGGCCAGAGGCACTGAAGCTTTCTTT
CASSANEGARGTEAFF
>TRBV7-9|TRBJ1-1|TRBD1|-
TGTGCCAGCAGCTTTTTGGGACAGGGGAGTCGGGAGACTGAAGCTTTCTTT
CASSFLGQGSRETEAFF
>TRBV2|TRBJ2-5|-|-
TGTGCCAGCAGCACTAGTTCAGAGACCCAGTACTTC
CASSTSSETQYF
>TRBV7-8|TRBJ1-2|TRBD1|once
TGTGCCAGCAGCCCAAAATTCGGACAGGGCAAGGACGGCTACACCTTC
CASSPKFGQGKDGYTF
>TRBV19|TRBJ1-2|TRBD1|-
TGTGCCAGTAGTATAACAGGGGTAAATGGCTACACCTTC
CASSITGVNGYTF
>TRBV7-9|TRBJ2-3|TRBD2|-
TGTGCCAGCAGCATCCCCCCTCCCAGGACTAGCGGGGGATCTAACAGCACAGATACGCAGTATTTT
CASSIPPPRTSGGSNSTDTQYF
>TRBV5-1|TRBJ2-3|-|-
TGCGCCAGCAGCTTGGTCAGGGGCCATGGCACAGATACGCAGTATTTT
CASSLVRGHGTDTQYF
>TRBV24-1|TRBJ1-5|TRBD1|-
TGTGCCACCAGTGACAGGGGGAGCAATCAGCCCCAGCATTTT
CATSDRGSNQPQHF
>TRBV27|TRBJ2-1|TRBD1|-
TGTGCCAGCAGTCCGCGGGACAGGGGATACAATGAGCAGTTCTTC
CASSPRDRGYNEQFF
>TRBV7-2|TRBJ1-2|TRBD1|-
TGTGCCAGCAGCTTATCTACAGGGACAGGAGGCTACACCTTC
CASSLSTGTGGYTF
>TRBV18|TRBJ2-2|-|-
TGTGCCAGCTCACCTAGTGACATATCGAACACCGGGGAGCTGTTTTTT
CASSPSDISNTGELFF
>TRBV7-8|TRBJ1-5|TRBD1|-
TGTGCCAGCAGCTTAGGGGCAGGGGGAAGGCAGCCCCAGCATTTT
CASSLGAGGRQPQHF
>TRBV27|TRBJ2-5|-|-
TGTGCCAGCAGTTTAGTCCGGGGCCAAGAGACCCAGTACTTC
CASSLVRGQETQYF
>TRBV29-1|TRBJ2-1|-|-
TGCAGCGTTACTTATGAGGAGGCTTACAATGAGCAGTTCTTC
CSVTYEEAYNEQFF
>TRBV9|TRBJ1-4|-|-
TGTGCCAGCAGCGTAGGCTCGACAGGTCTATGGGAAAAACTGTTTTTT
CASSVGSTGLWEKLFF
>TRBV7-9|TRBJ1-6|-|-
TGTGCCAGCAGCTTAGGGGCAGGACTAAATTCACCCCTCCACTTT
CASSLGAGLNSPLHF
>TRBV11-2|TRBJ1-1|-|-
TGTGCCAGCAGCCCACCTTTGGAGGGGCACCGAACTGAAGCTTTCTTT
CASSPPLEGHRTEAFF
>TRBV6-5|TRBJ2-7|TRBD1|-
TGTGCCAGCAGAGCGGGACAGGGCTACGAGCAGTACTTC
CASRAGQGYEQYF
>TRBV7-2|TRBJ2-1|TRBD2|-
TGTGCCAGCAGCCCCCCTAGCGGAGACAATGAGCAGTTCTTC
CASSPPSGDNEQFF
>TRBV18|TRBJ1-4|-|-
TGTGCCAGCTCACCAAACGGGGGGGATCGGGAAAAACTGTTTTTT
CASSPNGGDREKLFF
>TRBV14|TRBJ1-2|-|-
TGTGCCAGCAGCCAAGCAGGGGTTATTCGTGATGGCTACACCTTC
CASSQAGVIRDGYTF
>TRBV19|TRBJ1-6|TRBD1|-
TGTGCCAGTAGTATGGGACAGGGGGGACCCCTCCACTTT
CASSMGQGGPLHF
>TRBV12-5|TRBJ1-2|-|-
TGTGCTAGTGGTTTGCCCTCGGGACTCCTTTTTGGCTACACCTTC
CASGLPSGLLFGYTF
>TRBV5-1|TRBJ2-7|-|-
TGCGCCAGCAGCTTGATGACGGGGGACGAGCAGTACTTC
CASSLMTGDEQYF
>TRBV6-4|TRBJ2-7|TRBD1|-
TGTGCCAGCAGTGTTACAGGGGGTTACGAGCAGTACTTC
CASSVTGGYEQYF
>TRBV5-4|TRBJ2-5|-|-
TGTGCCAGCAGCCACCAGGGAGAGACCCAGTACTTC
CASSHQGETQYF
>TRBV3-1/TRBV3-2|TRBJ1-2|-|-
TGTGCCAGCAGCCAAGGTATTTCCCACTATGGCTACACCTTC
CASSQGISHYGYTF
>TRBV11-2|TRBJ2-1|TRBD2|-
TGTGCCAGCAGCCTCTCGCGGGGGGACTACAATGAGCAGTTCTTC
CASSLSRGDYNEQFF
>TRBV2|TRBJ1-4|TRBD1|few
TGTGCCAGCAGTGACGGGACAGAAAATGAAAAACTGTTTTTT
CASSDGTENEKLFF
>TRBV9|TRBJ1-1|-|-
TGTGCCAGCAGCGTATGGGAAGGGGCTGAAGCTTTCTTT
CASSVWEGAEAFF
>TRBV6-5|TRBJ2-5|-|-
TGTGCCAGCAGTTACTCGAGAGGGGAGACCCAGTACTTC
CASSYSRGETQYF
>TRBV30|TRBJ1-5|TRBD1|-
TGTGCCTGGGCAGGGGGCGAGGGTCAGCCCCAGCATTTT
CAWAGGEGQPQHF
>TRBV5-1|TRBJ2-7|-|-
TGCGCCAGCAGCCTTGGTCGGTTCTCCTACGAGCAGTACTTC
CASSLGRFSYEQYF
>TRBV3-1/TRBV3-2|TRBJ2-3|-|-
TGTGCCAGCAGCCAAGATGGGACACGGGAAGATACGCAGTATTTT
CASSQDGTREDTQYF
>TRBV5-1|TRBJ2-2|TRBD1|-
TGCGCCAGCGCCCGGGACAGTCCCCGGGAGCTGTTTTTT
CASARDSPRELFF
>TRBV5-1|TRBJ2-5|-|-
TGCGCCAGCAGGGTCCCGACACAAGAGACCCAGTACTTC
CASRVPTQETQYF